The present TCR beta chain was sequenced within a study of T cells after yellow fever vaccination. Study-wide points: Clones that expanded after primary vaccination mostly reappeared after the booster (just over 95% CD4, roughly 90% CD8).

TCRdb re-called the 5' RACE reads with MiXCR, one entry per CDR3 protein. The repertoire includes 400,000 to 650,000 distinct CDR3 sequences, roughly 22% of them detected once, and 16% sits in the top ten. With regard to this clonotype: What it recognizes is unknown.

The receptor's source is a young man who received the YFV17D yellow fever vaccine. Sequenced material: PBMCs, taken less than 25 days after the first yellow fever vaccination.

CDR3 in amino acids: CASSQPIGATDTQYF. The CDR3, as DNA: TGCGCCAGCAGCCAGCCAATAGGAGCCACAGATACGCAGTATTTT. The rearrangement uses TRBV4-3 and TRBJ2-3; D ambiguous. V was clipped by 3 bases and J by 2 bases, with 12 bases between them. The CDR3 runs 15 residues. Germline CDR1 LGHNA, CDR2 YSLEER.